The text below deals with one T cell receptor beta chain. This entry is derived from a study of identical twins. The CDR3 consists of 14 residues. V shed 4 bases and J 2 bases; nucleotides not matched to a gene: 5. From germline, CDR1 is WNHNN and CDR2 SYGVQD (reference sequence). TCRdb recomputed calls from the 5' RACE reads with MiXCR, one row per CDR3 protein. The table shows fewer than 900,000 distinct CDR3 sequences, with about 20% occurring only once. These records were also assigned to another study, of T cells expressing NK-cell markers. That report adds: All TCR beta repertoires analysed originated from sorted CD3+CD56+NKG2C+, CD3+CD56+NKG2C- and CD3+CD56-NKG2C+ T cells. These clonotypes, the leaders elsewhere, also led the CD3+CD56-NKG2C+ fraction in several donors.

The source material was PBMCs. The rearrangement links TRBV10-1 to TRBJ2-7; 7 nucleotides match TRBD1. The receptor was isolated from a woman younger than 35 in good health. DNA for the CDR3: TGCGCCAGCAGTGGGGACAGACTAACCTACGAGCAGTACTTC. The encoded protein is CASSGDRLTYEQYF.